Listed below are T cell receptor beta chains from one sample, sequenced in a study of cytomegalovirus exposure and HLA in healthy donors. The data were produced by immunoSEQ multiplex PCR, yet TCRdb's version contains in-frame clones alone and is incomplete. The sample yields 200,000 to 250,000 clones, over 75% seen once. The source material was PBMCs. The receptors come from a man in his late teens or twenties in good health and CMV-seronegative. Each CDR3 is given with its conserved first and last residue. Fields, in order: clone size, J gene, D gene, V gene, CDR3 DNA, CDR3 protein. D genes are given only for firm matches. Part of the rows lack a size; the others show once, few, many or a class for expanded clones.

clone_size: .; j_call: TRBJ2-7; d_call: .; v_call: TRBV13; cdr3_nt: TGTGCCAGCAGCGGGGCTAGCGAATCCTACGAGCAGTACTTC; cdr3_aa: CASSGASESYEQYF
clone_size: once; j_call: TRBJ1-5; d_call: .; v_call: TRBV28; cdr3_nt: TGTGCCAGCAGTTCCAGGGTTCAGCCCCAGCATTTT; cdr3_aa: CASSSRVQPQHF
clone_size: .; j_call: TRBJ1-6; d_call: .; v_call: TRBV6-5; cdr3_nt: TGTGCCGCCTCACTCGGGGTTAATTCACCCCTCCACTTT; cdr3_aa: CAASLGVNSPLHF
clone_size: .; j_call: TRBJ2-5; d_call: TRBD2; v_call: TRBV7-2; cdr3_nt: TGTGCCAGCAGCGAGGTCGGGGGGTACCAAGAGACCCAGTACTTC; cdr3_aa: CASSEVGGYQETQYF
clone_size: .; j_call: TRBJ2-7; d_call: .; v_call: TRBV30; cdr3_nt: TGTGCCTGGACCACCGGGGACTGCGAGCAGTACTTC; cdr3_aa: CAWTTGDCEQYF
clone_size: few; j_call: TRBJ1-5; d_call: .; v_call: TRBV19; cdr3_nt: TGTGCCAGTAACCAGAACCTGAATCAGCCCCAGCATTTT; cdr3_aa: CASNQNLNQPQHF
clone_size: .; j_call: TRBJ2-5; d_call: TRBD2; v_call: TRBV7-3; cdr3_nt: TGTGCCAGCAGCCCCCGGACTAGCGGGAGGGAGACCCAGTACTTC; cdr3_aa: CASSPRTSGRETQYF
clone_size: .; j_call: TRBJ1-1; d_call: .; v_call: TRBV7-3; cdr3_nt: TGTGCCAGCAGCGCACAGGAGAACACTGAAGCTTTCTTT; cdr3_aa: CASSAQENTEAFF
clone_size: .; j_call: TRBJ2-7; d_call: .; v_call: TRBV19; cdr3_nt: TGTGCCAGTAGTATTCGGGACAACTCCTACGAGCAGTACTTC; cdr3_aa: CASSIRDNSYEQYF
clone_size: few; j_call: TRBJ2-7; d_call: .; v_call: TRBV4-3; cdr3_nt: TGCGCCAGCAGCCAACGATTAGGGGCCTACGAGCAGTACTTC; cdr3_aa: CASSQRLGAYEQYF
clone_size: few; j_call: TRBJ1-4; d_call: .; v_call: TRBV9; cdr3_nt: TGTGCCAGCAGCGTGGGGGCGGGCAGGGGATACGAAAAACTGTTTTTT; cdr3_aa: CASSVGAGRGYEKLFF
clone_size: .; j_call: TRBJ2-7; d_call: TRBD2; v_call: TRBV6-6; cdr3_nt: TGTGCCAGCACACCCGCGGGAGGGCACGAGCAGTACTTC; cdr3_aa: CASTPAGGHEQYF
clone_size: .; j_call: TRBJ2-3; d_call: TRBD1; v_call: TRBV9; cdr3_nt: TGTGCCAGCAGCGTCGGGACAGGGGCGGATACGCAGTATTTT; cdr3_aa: CASSVGTGADTQYF
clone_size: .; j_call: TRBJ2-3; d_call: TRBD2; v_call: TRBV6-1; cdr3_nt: TGTGCCAGCAGTGGCACGACTAGCGGTGGGACAGATACGCAGTATTTT; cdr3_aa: CASSGTTSGGTDTQYF
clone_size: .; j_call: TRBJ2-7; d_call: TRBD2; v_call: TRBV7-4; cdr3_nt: TGTGCCAGCAGCTTATCTCTCCCCGGAACTTTTCGGACTAGCGGGGGGCCCCCCTACGAGCAGTACTTC; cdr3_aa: CASSLSLPGTFRTSGGPPYEQYF
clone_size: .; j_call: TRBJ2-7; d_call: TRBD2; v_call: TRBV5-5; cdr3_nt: TGTGCCAGCAGCTCGGTGGGAGGGAAGCAGTACTTC; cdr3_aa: CASSSVGGKQYF
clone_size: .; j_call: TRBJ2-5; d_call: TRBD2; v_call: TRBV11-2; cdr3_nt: TGTGCCAGCAGCCCTACGGTTAGCGGGGGCTATCAAGAGACCCAGTACTTC; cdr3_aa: CASSPTVSGGYQETQYF
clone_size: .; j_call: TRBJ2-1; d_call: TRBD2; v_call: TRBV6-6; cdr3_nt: TGTGCCAGCACCTTTACCGCGACTAGCGGGTACAATGAGCAGTTCTTC; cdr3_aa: CASTFTATSGYNEQFF
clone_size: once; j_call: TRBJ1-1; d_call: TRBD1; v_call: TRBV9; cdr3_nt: TGTGCCAGCAGCGTAGCGACAGGGGGCCACACTGAAGCTTTCTTT; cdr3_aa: CASSVATGGHTEAFF
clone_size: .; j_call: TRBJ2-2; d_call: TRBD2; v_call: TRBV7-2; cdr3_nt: TGTGCCAGCAGTCAAAGGGCGGGGGACGCCGGGGAGCTGTTTTTT; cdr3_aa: CASSQRAGDAGELFF
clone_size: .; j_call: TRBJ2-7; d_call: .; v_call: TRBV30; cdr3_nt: TGTGCCTGGAGTGTATCCAGTTTTGCCTACGAGCAGTACTTC; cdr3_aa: CAWSVSSFAYEQYF
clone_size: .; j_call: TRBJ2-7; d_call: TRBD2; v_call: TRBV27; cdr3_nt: TGTGCCAGCAGTCATCACGAAGGACTAGCGATTTCGAACGAGCAGTACTTC; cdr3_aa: CASSHHEGLAISNEQYF
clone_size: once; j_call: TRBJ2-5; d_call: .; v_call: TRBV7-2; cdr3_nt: TGTGCCAGCAGCCTAGCCACAGGGGGGGGTCCGACCCAGTACTTC; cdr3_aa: CASSLATGGGPTQYF
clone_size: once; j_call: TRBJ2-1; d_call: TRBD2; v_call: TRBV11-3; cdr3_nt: TGTGCCAGCAGCTTAGAAAGAGGACTAGCGGGACTCAATGAGCAGTTCTTC; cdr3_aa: CASSLERGLAGLNEQFF
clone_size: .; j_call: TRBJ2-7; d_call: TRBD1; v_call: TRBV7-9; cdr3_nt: TGTGCCAGCAGCCGGGACAGGGGATCTCTGAACTACGAGCAGTACTTC; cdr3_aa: CASSRDRGSLNYEQYF
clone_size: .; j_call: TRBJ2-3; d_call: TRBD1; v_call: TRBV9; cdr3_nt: TGTGCCAGCAGCGAAAGGACAGGGACAACAGATACGCAGTATTTT; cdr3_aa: CASSERTGTTDTQYF
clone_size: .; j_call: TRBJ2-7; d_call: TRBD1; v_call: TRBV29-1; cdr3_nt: TGCAGCGTTGAAGGAGGGGACAGGGGGATGGGGTACGGCCACGAGCAGTACTTC; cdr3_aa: CSVEGGDRGMGYGHEQYF
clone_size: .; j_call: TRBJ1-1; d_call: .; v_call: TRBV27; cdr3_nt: TGTGCCAGCAGTTTGGGGGGGGGCACTGAAGCTTTCTTT; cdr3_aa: CASSLGGGTEAFF
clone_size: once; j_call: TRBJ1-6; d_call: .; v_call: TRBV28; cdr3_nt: TGTGCCAGCACCTACAGGGTAAACTCACCCCTCCACTTT; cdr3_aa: CASTYRVNSPLHF
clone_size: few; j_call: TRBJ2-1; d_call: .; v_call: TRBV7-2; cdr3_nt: TGTGCCAGCAGCGCCGGGGCCTACAATGAGCAGTTCTTC; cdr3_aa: CASSAGAYNEQFF
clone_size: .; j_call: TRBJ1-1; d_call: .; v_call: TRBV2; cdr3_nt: TGTGCCAGCAGTGAAGGGGAGACGGTTAACACTGAAGCTTTCTTT; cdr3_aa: CASSEGETVNTEAFF
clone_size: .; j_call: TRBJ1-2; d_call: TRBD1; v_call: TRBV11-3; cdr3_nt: TGTGCCAGCAGCTCGGACAGGGGAAATCGCGGCTACACCTTC; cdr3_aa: CASSSDRGNRGYTF
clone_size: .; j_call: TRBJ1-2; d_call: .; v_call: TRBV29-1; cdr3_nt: TGCAGCGTTGATTCCGGCGGAAAGGGGTATGGCTACACCTTC; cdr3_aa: CSVDSGGKGYGYTF
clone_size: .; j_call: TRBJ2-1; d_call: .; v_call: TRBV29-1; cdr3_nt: TGCAGCGTTGAAGACACAGTGACGGATGAGCAGTTCTTC; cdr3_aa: CSVEDTVTDEQFF
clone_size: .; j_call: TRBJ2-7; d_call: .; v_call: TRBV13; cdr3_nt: TGTGCCAGCAGCTACTATCAATCTAACGACTACGAGCAGTACTTC; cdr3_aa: CASSYYQSNDYEQYF
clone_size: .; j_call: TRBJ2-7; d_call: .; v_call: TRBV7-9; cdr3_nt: TGTGCCAGCAGCCCTCGGACTAACCACTACGAGCAGTACTTC; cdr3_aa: CASSPRTNHYEQYF
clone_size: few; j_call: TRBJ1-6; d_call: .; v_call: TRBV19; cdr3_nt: TGTGCCAGTAGTATAGATCGGTATAATTCACCCCTCCACTTT; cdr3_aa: CASSIDRYNSPLHF
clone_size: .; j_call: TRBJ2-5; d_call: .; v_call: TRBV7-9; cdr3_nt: TGTGCCAGCAGCTTGGTAACGGGAGATCAAGAGACCCAGTACTTC; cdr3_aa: CASSLVTGDQETQYF
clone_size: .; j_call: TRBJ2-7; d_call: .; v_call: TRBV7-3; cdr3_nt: TGTGCCAGCAGCCCGGACATGGGGGGCTACGAGCAGTACTTC; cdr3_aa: CASSPDMGGYEQYF
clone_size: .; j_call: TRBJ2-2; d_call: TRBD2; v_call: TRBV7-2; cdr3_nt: TGTGCCAGCAGCCGCGGACTAGCGGGGGCGAACACCGGGGAGCTGTTTTTT; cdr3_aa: CASSRGLAGANTGELFF
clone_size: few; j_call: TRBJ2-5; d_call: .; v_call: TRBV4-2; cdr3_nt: TGTGCCAGCAGCGGACACACTTCGGGAGAGACCCAGTACTTC; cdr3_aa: CASSGHTSGETQYF
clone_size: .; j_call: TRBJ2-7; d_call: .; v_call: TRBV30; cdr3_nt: TGTGCCTATATGACCCCGGGACAAGGGAGACAAGGGGTCTACGAGCAGTACTTC; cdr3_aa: CAYMTPGQGRQGVYEQYF